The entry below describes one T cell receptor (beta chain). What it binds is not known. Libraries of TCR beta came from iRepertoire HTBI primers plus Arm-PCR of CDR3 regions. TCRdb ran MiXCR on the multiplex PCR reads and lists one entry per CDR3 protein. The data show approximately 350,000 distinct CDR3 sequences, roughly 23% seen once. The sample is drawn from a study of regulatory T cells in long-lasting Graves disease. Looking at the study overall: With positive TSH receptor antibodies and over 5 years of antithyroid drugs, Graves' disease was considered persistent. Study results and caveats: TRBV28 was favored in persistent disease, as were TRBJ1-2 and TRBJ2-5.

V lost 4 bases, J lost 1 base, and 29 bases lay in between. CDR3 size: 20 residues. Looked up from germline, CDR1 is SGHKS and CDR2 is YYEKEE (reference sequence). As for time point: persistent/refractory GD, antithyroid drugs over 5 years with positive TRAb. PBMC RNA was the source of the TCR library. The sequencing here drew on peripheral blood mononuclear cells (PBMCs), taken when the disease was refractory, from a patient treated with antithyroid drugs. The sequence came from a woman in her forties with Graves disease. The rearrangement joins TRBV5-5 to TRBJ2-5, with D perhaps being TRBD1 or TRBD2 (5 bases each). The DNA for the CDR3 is TGTGCCAGCAGCGTAGGACCCGGGACGCCAAGTCCGGTCGGCCAAGAGACCCAGTACTTC. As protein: CASSVGPGTPSPVGQETQYF. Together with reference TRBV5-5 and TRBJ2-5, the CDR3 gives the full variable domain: DAGVTQSPTHLIKTRGQQVTLRCSPISGHKSVSWYQQVLGQGPQFIFQYYEKEERGRGNFPDRFSARQFPNYSSELNVNALLLGDSALYLCASSVGPGTPSPVGQETQYFGPGTRLLVL.